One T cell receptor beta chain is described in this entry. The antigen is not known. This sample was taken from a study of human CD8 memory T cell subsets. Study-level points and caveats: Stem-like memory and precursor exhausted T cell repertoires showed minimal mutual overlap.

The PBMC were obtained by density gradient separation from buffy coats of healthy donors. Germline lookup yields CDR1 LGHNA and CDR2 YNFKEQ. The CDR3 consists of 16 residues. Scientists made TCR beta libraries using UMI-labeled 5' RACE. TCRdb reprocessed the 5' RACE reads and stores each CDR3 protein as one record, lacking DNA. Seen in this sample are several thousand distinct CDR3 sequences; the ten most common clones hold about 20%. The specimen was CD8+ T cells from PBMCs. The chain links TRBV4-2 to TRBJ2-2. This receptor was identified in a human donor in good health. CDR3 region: CASSSSGLASSGELFF.